This T cell receptor (beta chain) was retrieved from a study of blood T cell repertoires in COVID-19. At the level of the study: From the United States, Italy and Spain came samples of acute and convalescent COVID-19. T cells, B-cell-depleted T cells, or PBMCs provided the cDNA or gDNA that served as material.

As handled by the study authors: Cell counts per sample came from amplifying reference gene primers. Measured with immunoSEQ multiplex PCR; TCRdb has only the in-frame clones, and not every one. The DNA gave D and trimming, while V, J and clone size come from that table. The table has over 200,000 clones, 92% seen once. V dropped 0 bases and J dropped 4 bases, with 4 bases sitting between them. Germline CDR1 reads LGHDT; CDR2 reads YNNKEL (reference sequence). This CDR3 comprises 14 residues. The V gene is TRBV3-1 (or the pseudogene TRBV3-2), the J gene TRBJ2-6; D unclear. What was sequenced was peripheral blood. The origin of this receptor is a man aged 30 to 39 with acute or convalescent COVID-19. The CDR3 bases are TGTGCCAGCAGCCAAGACCCGGGGGCCAACGTCCTGACTTTC. It is translated as CASSQDPGANVLTF.